What follows are 11 T cell receptor beta chains derived from one specimen sequenced in a study of T cell responses to AZD1222 COVID-19 vaccine. Only in-frame clones appear in the TCRdb table, and some are missing; sequencing was by immunoSEQ multiplex PCR. The table has 200,000 or so clones, 94% seen once; the top ten hold about 9.2%. Sequencing was performed on peripheral blood, taken on day 0 of AZD1222 vaccination. These receptors came from an adult in good health.

The chain recombines TRBV18 with TRBJ2-7, with 10 bases fitting TRBD1. This CDR3 contains 14 residues. Germline values: CDR1 KGHSH, CDR2 LQKENI. After removal of 4 bases from V and 2 bases from J, the junction contained 2 bases not matched to a gene. The CDR3 nucleotides are TGTGCCAGCTCACTGGACAGGGGGACCTACGAGCAGTACTTC. Translation gives CASSLDRGTYEQYF.

This rearrangement joins TRBV11-2 to TRBJ2-7; no clear D. V lost 4 bases and J lost 2, with 9 bases in between. CDR1 is SGHAT, CDR2 FQNNGV, per germline. This CDR3 spans 13 amino acids. The chain's CDR3 is CASSSLDTYEQYF. CDR3 bases: TGTGCCAGCAGCTCGCTAGACACCTACGAGCAGTACTTC.

J is TRBJ2-2 and V is TRBV19, with 13 bases that match TRBD2. This CDR3 is built from 16 residues. Germline V gene data show CDR1 as LNHDA and CDR2 as SQIVND (reference sequence). Trimming at V came to 7 bases and at J to 4 bases, leaving 6 bases not matched to a gene. The CDR3 coding sequence is TGTGCCAGTACCAGGGGACTAGCGGGACCCACCGGGGAGCTGTTTTTT. As protein: CASTRGLAGPTGELFF.

The gene calls are TRBV7-9 and TRBJ2-1, with D possibly being TRBD1 or TRBD2 (6 bases each). Germline CDR1 SEHNR, CDR2 FQNEAQ (reference sequence). V was cut by 10 bases and J by 7 bases, with 20 bases left in between. CDR3 length: 14 residues. DNA of the CDR3: TGTGCCACCCCGGGGGCAGCCCCAATGAATGAGCAGTTCTTC. Its translation: CATPGAAPMNEQFF.

This chain uses TRBV10-3 with TRBJ2-7, with 9 nucleotides matching TRBD1. V gave up 5 bases and J gave up 2 bases; unmatched junction bases: 19. Germline V gene sequence: CDR1 ENHRY, CDR2 SYGVKD. CDR3 length: 19 amino acids. CDR3 sequence reads: CAISLPPSSGQGSPYEQYF. In DNA, the CDR3 is TGTGCCATCAGTCTCCCCCCCTCCTCGGGACAGGGAAGTCCCTACGAGCAGTACTTC.

The V call is TRBV24-1, the J call TRBJ1-2; tentatively, D is TRBD1 (5 bases). In germline, CDR1 is KGHDR, CDR2 SFDVKD. V gave up 4 bases and J gave up 8 bases, with 19 bases separating them. The CDR3 is 15 residues long. CDR3 sequence: CATSDLDGGTYGYTF. CDR3 nucleotide sequence: TGTGCCACCAGTGACCTAGACGGGGGGACGTACGGCTACACCTTC.

This clone was observed a single time. V and J are TRBV7-3 and TRBJ2-1; the match to TRBD2 covers 9 bases. The CDR3 has 15 residues. Trimming cost V 3 bases and J 10 bases; bases outside gene matches: 10. Germline loops: CDR1 SGHTA, CDR2 FQGTGA. The CDR3 reads CASSFRLAALGEQFF. CDR3 DNA: TGTGCCAGCAGCTTTCGACTAGCGGCCTTGGGAGAGCAGTTCTTC.

This chain joins TRBV7-8 and TRBJ1-4, with D uncertain. The V gene lost 5 bases and the J gene lost 1 base, with 5 bases spanning the gap. The CDR3 totals 13 residues. Germline CDR1 SGHVS, CDR2 FQNEAQ. In nucleotides, the CDR3 is TGTGCCAGCAGCCGGGGAACTAATGAAAAACTGTTTTTT. The encoded protein is CASSRGTNEKLFF.

The chain links TRBV28 to TRBJ1-5; 7 bases are a match to TRBD1. Germline CDR1 MDHEN, CDR2 SYDVKM. Unmatched junction bases numbered 9, after V lost 6 bases and J lost 7 bases. The CDR3 is 14 residues long. CDR3 sequence (DNA): TGTGCCAGCAGCCGACAGGGTCCTTTCCAGCCCCAGCATTTT. It codes for CASSRQGPFQPQHF.

V and J are TRBV3-1 (or the pseudogene TRBV3-2) and TRBJ2-1; 14 bases match TRBD2. This CDR3 spans 15 amino acids. The J segment lost 6 bases and the V segment lost 6 bases, leaving 4 bases of the junction unmatched. Germline CDR1 and CDR2: LGHDT and YNNKEL (reference sequence). This CDR3 is CASRSGLAGGNEQFF. As DNA, the CDR3 is TGTGCCAGCAGGTCAGGACTAGCGGGGGGCAATGAGCAGTTCTTC.

The V gene is TRBV5-1, the J gene TRBJ2-7; 9 bases are a match to TRBD2. Germline V gene lookup returns CDR1 SGHRS and CDR2 YFSETQ. Losses at the gene ends were 3 bases for V and 5 bases for J; bases not matched to a gene: 12. The CDR3 contains 16 residues. This CDR3 is CASSSGLSGRSDEQYF. The CDR3, as DNA: TGCGCCAGCAGCTCCGGTCTTAGCGGGAGATCAGACGAGCAGTACTTC.